This T cell receptor (beta chain) was profiled in a study of cytotoxic CD8 clonotypes in ibrutinib-treated CLL. This clone has only a few counts. The assay was immunoSEQ multiplex PCR, and TCRdb's table has in-frame clones only and misses some. The sample records some 200,000 clones, roughly 77% being singletons. V was shortened by 3 bases and J by 4 bases, with 10 bases between the two germline ends. Germline-derived CDR1 and CDR2 are SGHDT and YYEEEE. The CDR3 totals 13 residues. The input for sequencing was PBMCs, taken after 12 months of ibrutinib treatment. The clonotype comes from a human donor with chronic lymphocytic leukemia. This sequence joins TRBV5-6 and TRBJ1-2; D perhaps matches TRBD1 (5 bases). CDR3 amino acids: CASSSDRVYGYTF. The CDR3 DNA reads as TGTGCCAGCAGCTCTGACAGAGTCTATGGCTACACCTTC.